The sequence of this T cell receptor beta chain was determined in a study of shared clonotypes between healthy human individuals. Findings of the study overall: Rarefaction analysis demonstrated incomplete sorted-subset sequencing notwithstanding large depth. The sampled material consisted only of blood, and tissue repertoires are likely to differ.

A word on this clone: Its specificity is unknown.

The CDR3 has 18 residues. V shed 2 bases and J 8 bases; nucleotides not matched to a gene: 15. Germline CDR1 is MNHEY and CDR2 is SMNVEV (reference sequence). Produced via immunoSEQ multiplex PCR; TCRdb's table is partial and in-frame only. The table lists about 1.9 million clones, around 95% of them singletons, with 1.5% to 2% in the top ten. CD8 cells regarded as naive lacked CD45RO, were positively chosen for CCR7, and omitted terminally differentiated effector memory CD45RA+ cells. The sample comprised naive CD8+ T cells from PBMCs. The chain uses TRBV27 and TRBJ2-1, with 10 bases aligning to TRBD2. The clonotype was recovered from a man younger than 35 in good health. Some clones in this sample may be carry-over from other donors' samples. The CDR3 bases are TGTGCCAGCAGTTTAGTCCCCTTTCCTAGCGGGAGAAAGGATGAGCAGTTCTTC. Its protein product is CASSLVPFPSGRKDEQFF.